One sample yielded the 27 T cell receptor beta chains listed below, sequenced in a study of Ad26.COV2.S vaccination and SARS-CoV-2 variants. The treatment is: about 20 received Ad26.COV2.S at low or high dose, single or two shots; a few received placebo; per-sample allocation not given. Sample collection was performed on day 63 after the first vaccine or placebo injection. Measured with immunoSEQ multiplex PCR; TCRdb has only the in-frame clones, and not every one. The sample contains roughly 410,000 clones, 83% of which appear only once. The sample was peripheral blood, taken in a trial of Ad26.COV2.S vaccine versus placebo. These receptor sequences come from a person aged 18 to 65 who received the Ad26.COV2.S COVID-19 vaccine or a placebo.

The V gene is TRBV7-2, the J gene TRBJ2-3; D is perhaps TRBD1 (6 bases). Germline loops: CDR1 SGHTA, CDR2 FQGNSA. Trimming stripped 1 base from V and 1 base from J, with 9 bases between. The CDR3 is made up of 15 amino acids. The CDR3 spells CASSLGWTGTDTQYF. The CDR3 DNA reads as TGTGCCAGCAGCTTAGGGTGGACAGGCACAGATACGCAGTATTTT.

The CDR3 coding sequence is TGTGCCAGCAGCTCCGCGGGTAGTGGCTACACCTTC. Its translation is CASSSAGSGYTF. The V gene is TRBV12-3 or TRBV12-4, the J gene TRBJ1-2; D is ambiguous. Trimming removed 6 bases from V and 7 bases from J, with 12 bases in between. The CDR3 has 12 amino acids.

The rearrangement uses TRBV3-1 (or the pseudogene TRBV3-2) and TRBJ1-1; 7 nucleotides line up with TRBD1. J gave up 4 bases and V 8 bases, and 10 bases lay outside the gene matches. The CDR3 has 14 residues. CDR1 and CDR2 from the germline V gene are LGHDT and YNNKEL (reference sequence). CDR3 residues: CASRRETGSTEAFF. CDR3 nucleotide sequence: TGTGCCAGCCGAAGGGAGACAGGGAGCACTGAAGCTTTCTTT.

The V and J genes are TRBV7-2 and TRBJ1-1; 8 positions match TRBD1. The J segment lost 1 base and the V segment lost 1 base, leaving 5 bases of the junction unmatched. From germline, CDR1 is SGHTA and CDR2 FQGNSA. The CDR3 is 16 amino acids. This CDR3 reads CASSLGFRGPNTEAFF. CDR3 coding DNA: TGTGCCAGCAGCTTAGGTTTCAGGGGGCCGAACACTGAAGCTTTCTTT.

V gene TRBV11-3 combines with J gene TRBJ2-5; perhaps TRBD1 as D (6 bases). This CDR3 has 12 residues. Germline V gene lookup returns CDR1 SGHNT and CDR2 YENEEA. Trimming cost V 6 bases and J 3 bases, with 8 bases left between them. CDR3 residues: CASSKGEETQYF. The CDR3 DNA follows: TGTGCCAGCAGTAAGGGGGAAGAGACCCAGTACTTC. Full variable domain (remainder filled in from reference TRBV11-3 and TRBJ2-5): EAGVVQSPRYKIIEKKQPVAFWCNPISGHNTLYWYLQNLGQGPELLIRYENEEAVDDSQLPKDRFSAERLKGVDSTLKIQPAELGDSAVYLCASSKGEETQYFGPGTRLLVL.

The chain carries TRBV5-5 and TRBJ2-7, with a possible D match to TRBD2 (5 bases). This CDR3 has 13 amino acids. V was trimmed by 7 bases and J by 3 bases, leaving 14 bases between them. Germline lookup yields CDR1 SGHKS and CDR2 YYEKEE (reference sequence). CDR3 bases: TGTGCCAGCTCCCTCGAGGGAGACTACGAGCAGTACTTC. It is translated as CASSLEGDYEQYF.

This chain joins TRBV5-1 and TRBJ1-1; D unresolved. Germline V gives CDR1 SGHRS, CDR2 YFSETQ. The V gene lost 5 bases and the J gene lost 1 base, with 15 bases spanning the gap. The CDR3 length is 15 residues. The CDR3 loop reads CASRHAGVGNTEAFF. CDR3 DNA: TGCGCCAGCAGACATGCCGGGGTGGGGAACACTGAAGCTTTCTTT.

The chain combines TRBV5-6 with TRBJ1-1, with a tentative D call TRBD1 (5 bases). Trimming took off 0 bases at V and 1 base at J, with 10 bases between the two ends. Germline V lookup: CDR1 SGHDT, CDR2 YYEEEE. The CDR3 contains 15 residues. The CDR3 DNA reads TGTGCCAGCAGCTTGGGCCCCAGGGCGAACACTGAAGCTTTCTTT. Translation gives CASSLGPRANTEAFF.

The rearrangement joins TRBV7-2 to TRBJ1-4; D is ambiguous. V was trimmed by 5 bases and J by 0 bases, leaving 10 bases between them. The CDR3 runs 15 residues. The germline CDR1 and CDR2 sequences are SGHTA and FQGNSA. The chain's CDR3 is CASSNRGPTNEKLFF. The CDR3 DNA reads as TGTGCCAGCAGCAACCGGGGTCCAACTAATGAAAAACTGTTTTTT.

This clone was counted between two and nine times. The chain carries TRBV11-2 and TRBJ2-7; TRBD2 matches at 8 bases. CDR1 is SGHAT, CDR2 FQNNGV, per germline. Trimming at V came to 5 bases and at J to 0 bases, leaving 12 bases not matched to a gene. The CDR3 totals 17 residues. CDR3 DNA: TGTGCCAGCAGCGGTGGAGGTCTAGCGGGTCTCTCCTACGAGCAGTACTTC. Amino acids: CASSGGGLAGLSYEQYF.

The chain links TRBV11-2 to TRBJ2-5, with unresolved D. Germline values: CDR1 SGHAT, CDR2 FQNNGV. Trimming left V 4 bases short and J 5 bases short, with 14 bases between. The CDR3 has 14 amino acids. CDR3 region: CASSSYATPETQYF. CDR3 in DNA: TGTGCCAGCAGCTCATACGCCACACCCGAGACCCAGTACTTC.

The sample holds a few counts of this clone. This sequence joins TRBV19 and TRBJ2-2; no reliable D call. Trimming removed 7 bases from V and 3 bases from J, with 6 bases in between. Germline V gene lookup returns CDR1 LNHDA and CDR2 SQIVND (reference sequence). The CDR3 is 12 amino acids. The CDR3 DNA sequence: TGTGCCAGTAATTCCTACACCGGGGAGCTGTTTTTT. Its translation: CASNSYTGELFF.

The CDR3 sequence is CASSSPSHYRGEWTEAFF. CDR3 nucleotide sequence: TGTGCCAGCAGCTCCCCGTCGCACTACAGGGGAGAGTGGACTGAAGCTTTCTTT. The V call is TRBV7-2, the J call TRBJ1-1; 7 bases fit TRBD1. Trimming cost V 4 bases and J 5 bases; bases outside gene matches: 19. The germline V gene encodes CDR1 SGHTA and CDR2 FQGNSA. The CDR3 consists of 18 residues. Together with reference TRBV7-2 and TRBJ1-1, the CDR3 gives the full variable domain: GAGVSQSPSNKVTEKGKDVELRCDPISGHTALYWYRQSLGQGLEFLIYFQGNSAPDKSGLPSDRFSAERTGGSVSTLTIQRTQQEDSAVYLCASSSPSHYRGEWTEAFFGQGTRLTVV.

The CDR3 reads CASSLESSWLLNYGYTF. CDR3 DNA: TGTGCCAGCAGCTTAGAATCCTCCTGGTTGCTTAACTATGGCTACACCTTC. The V gene is TRBV7-6, the J gene TRBJ1-2; no clear D. Trimming cost V 1 base and J 1 base, with 16 bases left between them. Germline V gene sequence: CDR1 SGHVS, CDR2 FNYEAQ. This CDR3 spans 17 amino acids.

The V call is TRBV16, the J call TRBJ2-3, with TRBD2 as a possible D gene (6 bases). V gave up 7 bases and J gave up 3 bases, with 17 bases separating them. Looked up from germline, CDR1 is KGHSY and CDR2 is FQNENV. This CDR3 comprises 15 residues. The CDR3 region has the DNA TGTGCCAGCACCTCCGACGGGGGTAGGACAGATACGCAGTATTTT. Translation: CASTSDGGRTDTQYF.

Here the CDR3 reads CASGLGGPDTQYF. Written as DNA, the CDR3 is TGTGCTAGTGGTTTGGGGGGCCCAGATACGCAGTATTTT. The V call is TRBV12-5, the J call TRBJ2-3, with D perhaps matching TRBD1 (5 bases). The CDR3 runs 13 residues. Looked up from germline, CDR1 is LGHNT and CDR2 is FRNRAP. Trimming stripped 1 base from V and 4 bases from J, with 6 bases between.

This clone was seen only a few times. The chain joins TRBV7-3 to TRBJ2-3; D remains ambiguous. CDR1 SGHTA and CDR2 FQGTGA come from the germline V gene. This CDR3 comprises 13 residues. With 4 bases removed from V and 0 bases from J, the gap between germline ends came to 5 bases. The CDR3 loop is CASSSTSTDTQYF. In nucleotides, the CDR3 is TGTGCCAGCAGCTCTACTAGCACAGATACGCAGTATTTT.

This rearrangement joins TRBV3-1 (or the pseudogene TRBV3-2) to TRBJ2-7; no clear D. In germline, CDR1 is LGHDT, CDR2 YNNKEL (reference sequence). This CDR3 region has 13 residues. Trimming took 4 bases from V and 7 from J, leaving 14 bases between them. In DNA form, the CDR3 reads TGTGCCAGCAGCCCACCCCTTACGAGGGAGCAGTACTTC. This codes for CASSPPLTREQYF.

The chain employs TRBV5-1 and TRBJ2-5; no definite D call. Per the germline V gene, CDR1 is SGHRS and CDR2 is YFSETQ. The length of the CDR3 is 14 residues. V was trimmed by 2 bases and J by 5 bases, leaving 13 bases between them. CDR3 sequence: CASSLGAARETQYF. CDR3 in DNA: TGCGCCAGCAGCTTAGGCGCCGCCCGGGAGACCCAGTACTTC.

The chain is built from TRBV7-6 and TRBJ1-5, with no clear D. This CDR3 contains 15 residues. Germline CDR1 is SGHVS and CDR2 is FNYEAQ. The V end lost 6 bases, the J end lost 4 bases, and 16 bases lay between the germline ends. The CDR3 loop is CASSRKDGLNQPQHF. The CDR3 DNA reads TGTGCCAGCAGTAGAAAGGACGGGCTTAATCAGCCCCAGCATTTT.

CDR3 in DNA: TGCGCCAGCAGCAGGGGGAGCTCCTATAATTCACCCCTCCACTTT. Translated: CASSRGSSYNSPLHF. The V and J genes are TRBV5-1 and TRBJ1-6, with D possibly TRBD1 on 6 matching bases. The CDR3 totals 15 residues. Germline values: CDR1 SGHRS, CDR2 YFSETQ. V lost 4 bases, J lost 0 bases, and 8 bases lay in between.

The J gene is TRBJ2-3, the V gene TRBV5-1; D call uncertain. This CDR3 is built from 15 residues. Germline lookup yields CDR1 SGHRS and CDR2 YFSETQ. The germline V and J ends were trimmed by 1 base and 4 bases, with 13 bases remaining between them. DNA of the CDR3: TGCGCCAGCAGCTTGAATGGGCAGCGCGCAGATACGCAGTATTTT. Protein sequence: CASSLNGQRADTQYF.

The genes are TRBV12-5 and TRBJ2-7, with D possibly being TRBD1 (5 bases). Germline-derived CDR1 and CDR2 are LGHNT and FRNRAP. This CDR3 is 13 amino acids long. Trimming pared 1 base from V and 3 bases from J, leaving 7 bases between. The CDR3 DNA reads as TGTGCTAGTGGTTTGGGGGGCCACTACGAGCAGTACTTC. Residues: CASGLGGHYEQYF.

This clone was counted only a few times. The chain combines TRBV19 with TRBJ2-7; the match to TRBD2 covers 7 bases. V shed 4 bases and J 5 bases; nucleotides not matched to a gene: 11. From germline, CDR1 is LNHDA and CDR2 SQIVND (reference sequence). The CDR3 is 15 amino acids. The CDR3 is CASSTARTRVHEQYF. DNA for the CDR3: TGTGCCAGTAGTACAGCAAGGACTAGAGTCCACGAGCAGTACTTC.

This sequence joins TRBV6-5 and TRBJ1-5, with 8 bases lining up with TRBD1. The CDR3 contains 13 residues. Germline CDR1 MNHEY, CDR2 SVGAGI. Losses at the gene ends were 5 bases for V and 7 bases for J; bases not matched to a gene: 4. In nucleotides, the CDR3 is TGTGCCAGCAGTCCGGACAGGGAACAGCCCCAGCATTTT. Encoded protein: CASSPDREQPQHF.

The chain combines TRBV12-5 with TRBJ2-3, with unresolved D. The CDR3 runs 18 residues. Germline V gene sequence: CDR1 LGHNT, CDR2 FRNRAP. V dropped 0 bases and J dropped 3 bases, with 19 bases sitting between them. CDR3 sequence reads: CASGLVQDGLSSTDTQYF. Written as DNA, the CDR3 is TGTGCTAGTGGTTTGGTACAAGATGGTCTTTCTTCGACAGATACGCAGTATTTT. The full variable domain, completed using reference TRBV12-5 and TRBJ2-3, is DARVTQTPRHKVTEMGQEVTMRCQPILGHNTVFWYRQTMMQGLELLAYFRNRAPLDDSGMPKDRFSAEMPDATLATLKIQPSEPRDSAVYFCASGLVQDGLSSTDTQYFGPGTRLTVL.

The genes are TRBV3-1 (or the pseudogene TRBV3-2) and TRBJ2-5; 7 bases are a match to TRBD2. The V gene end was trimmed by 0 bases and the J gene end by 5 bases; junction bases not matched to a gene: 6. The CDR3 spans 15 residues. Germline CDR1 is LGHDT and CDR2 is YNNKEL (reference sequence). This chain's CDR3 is CASSQDKLGGETQYF. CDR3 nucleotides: TGTGCCAGCAGCCAAGATAAGCTGGGAGGGGAGACCCAGTACTTC.